A selection of T cell receptor beta chains follows, all from one sample in a study of shared clonotypes between healthy human individuals. The method was immunoSEQ multiplex PCR; TCRdb's version includes in-frame clones alone and lacks a portion of them. The repertoire has about 1.1 million clones, about four fifths of them found once; the top ten carry roughly 0.61%. Input material: memory CD4+ T cells from PBMCs. The receptors stem from a man younger than 35 in good health. Some clones in this sample may be carry-over from other donors' samples. The CDR3 runs from the conserved cysteine through the conserved F or W. A D gene is named only where the DNA matches it firmly. A clone size is listed for some rows: how often the clone was seen (once, few, many), or a class if it is expanded.

J	size	V	D	DNA	CDR3
TRBJ2-1	NA	TRBV5-6	TRBD1	TGTGCCAGCAGCTTGAGCCTCCGGGACAGGGGAATCAATGAGCAGTTCTTC	CASSLSLRDRGINEQFF
TRBJ1-5	NA	TRBV29-1	NA	TGCAGCGTTGCTGGGGAGGGTCAGCCCCAGCATTTT	CSVAGEGQPQHF
TRBJ2-3	NA	TRBV2	NA	TGTGCCAGCAGTGGGGGAGTGTTAGCGACTCGGACAGATACGCAGTATTTT	CASSGGVLATRTDTQYF
TRBJ1-2	NA	TRBV2	TRBD1	TGTGCCAGCCGAATGTCCGGGACAGCTTATGGCTACACCTTC	CASRMSGTAYGYTF
TRBJ2-6	NA	TRBV5-4	NA	TGTGCCAGCAGCTTGTGGGTAGGGTACGCTGGGGCCAACGTCCTGACTTTC	CASSLWVGYAGANVLTF
TRBJ2-7	NA	TRBV28	NA	TGTGCCAGCAAGACCCCAGCGAACTACGAGCAGTACTTC	CASKTPANYEQYF
TRBJ1-1	few	TRBV30	TRBD1	TGTGCCTGGAGGGTGCGTAAGGACAGGGGGACTGAAGCTTTCTTT	CAWRVRKDRGTEAFF
TRBJ2-1	NA	TRBV27	TRBD2	TGTGCCAGCAGTTTGTATGCGGGGAGGGGCAATGAGCAGTTCTTC	CASSLYAGRGNEQFF
TRBJ2-5	NA	TRBV27	NA	TGTGCCAGCAAGCAGCGGTGGTACCAAGAGACCCAGTACTTC	CASKQRWYQETQYF
TRBJ1-5	once	TRBV5-1	NA	TGCGCCAGCAGCTTGGACCCCCAGAGCGGTCAGCCCCAGCATTTT	CASSLDPQSGQPQHF
TRBJ1-3	NA	TRBV5-4	NA	TGTGCCAGCAGCGGCCTAGGAGGAAACACCATATATTTT	CASSGLGGNTIYF
TRBJ1-1	NA	TRBV30	TRBD1	TGTGCCTGGAGAGTTGCAGGGGGGACTGAAGCTTTCTTT	CAWRVAGGTEAFF
TRBJ2-2	NA	TRBV29-1	NA	TGCAGCAGCGCACAGGCAGGCACCGGGGAGCTGTTTTTT	CSSAQAGTGELFF
TRBJ2-1	once	TRBV29-1	TRBD2	TGCAGCGTTGAAGGGACTAGCGGGACCGTAAGTATCAATGAGCAGTTCTTC	CSVEGTSGTVSINEQFF
TRBJ1-1	few	TRBV4-1	NA	TGCGCCAGCAGCCAAGATGAGGGGAACACTGAAGCTTTCTTT	CASSQDEGNTEAFF
TRBJ1-5	NA	TRBV4-2	NA	TGTGCCAGCAGCCAAGATTATCAAGGGGTCAATCAGCCCCAGCATTTT	CASSQDYQGVNQPQHF
TRBJ1-5	NA	TRBV5-5	NA	TGTGCCAGCAGCTTAGGGGTGGCCGGCAATCAGCCCCAGCATTTT	CASSLGVAGNQPQHF
TRBJ1-1	NA	TRBV5-1	NA	TGCGCCAGCAGCTTGGGAGGACCACGTCTTCTGAACACTGAAGCTTTCTTT	CASSLGGPRLLNTEAFF
TRBJ1-2	NA	TRBV18	NA	TGTGCCAGCTCCCCGGTACAGGGTCACTATGGCTACACCTTC	CASSPVQGHYGYTF
TRBJ1-1	NA	TRBV18	NA	TGTGCCAGCTCACCATTAGTGAGCACTGAAGCTTTCTTT	CASSPLVSTEAFF
TRBJ2-3	NA	TRBV5-1	NA	TGCGCCAGCAGCCTTCTCGGTTCCGGGAGCACAGATACGCAGTATTTT	CASSLLGSGSTDTQYF
TRBJ2-5	NA	TRBV5-1	NA	TGCGCCAGCAGCTTTTTGACAGATCGAGAGACCCAGTACTTC	CASSFLTDRETQYF
TRBJ2-6	NA	TRBV5-4	TRBD1	TGTGCCAGCAGAAAACAGGGGTCCCCTGGGGCCAACGTCCTGACTTTC	CASRKQGSPGANVLTF
TRBJ2-7	NA	TRBV6-5	NA	TGTGCCAGCAGTTACTCGGACGGGGAGCAGTACTTC	CASSYSDGEQYF
TRBJ1-5	NA	TRBV7-4	NA	TGTGCCAGCAGCTTAAGAGGCCAGGGGAGCCAGCCCCAGCATTTT	CASSLRGQGSQPQHF
TRBJ2-7	NA	TRBV4-1	NA	TGCGCCAGCAGCCAGAACTACGAGCAGTACTTC	CASSQNYEQYF
TRBJ1-5	NA	TRBV7-2	NA	TGTGCCAGCAGCCGCTATGGACAAGCCCAGCATTTT	CASSRYGQAQHF
TRBJ2-1	NA	TRBV11-2	NA	TGTGCCAGCAGCCCGGCCTTGAATGAGCAGTTCTTC	CASSPALNEQFF
TRBJ1-5	NA	TRBV6-6	NA	TGTGCCAGCAGTTACTCAAACCCTGACTTGGGTCAGCCCCAGCATTTT	CASSYSNPDLGQPQHF
TRBJ2-7	NA	TRBV28	NA	TGTGCCAGTGGGGCCTACGAGCAGTACTTC	CASGAYEQYF
TRBJ2-1	few	TRBV19	NA	TGTGCCAGTAGTAAACTATCGACAGTCAGTAACTACAATGAGCAGTTCTTC	CASSKLSTVSNYNEQFF
TRBJ2-3	NA	TRBV18	TRBD1	TGTGCCAGCTCACCCTCACAGGGGGCAGATACGCAGTATTTT	CASSPSQGADTQYF
TRBJ1-2	NA	TRBV18	TRBD1	TGTGCCAGCTCACCCCTGGGACAGGGAGGCTACACCTTC	CASSPLGQGGYTF
TRBJ2-6	NA	TRBV28	NA	TGTGCCAGCAGGCGCCTGGGGGCCAACGTCCTGACTTTC	CASRRLGANVLTF
TRBJ2-4	few	TRBV19	TRBD1	TGTGCCAGTAGTCCACAGGGGGCGAGGGCCAAAAACATTCAGTACTTC	CASSPQGARAKNIQYF
TRBJ2-3	NA	TRBV18	TRBD2	TGTGCCAGCTCGCGCTACGGGACTAGCGGGAGCGCAGATACGCAGTATTTT	CASSRYGTSGSADTQYF
TRBJ1-2	many	TRBV4-1	NA	TGCGCCAGCAGCCAAGATTGGGGCCCTATCTATGGCTACACCTTC	CASSQDWGPIYGYTF
TRBJ2-5	NA	TRBV19	NA	TGTGCCAGTAACGAAACGACTGGGTACCAAGAGACCCAGTACTTC	CASNETTGYQETQYF
TRBJ1-2	few	TRBV15	TRBD1	TGTGCCACCAGCAGACCAGGACAGGGCTATGGCTACACCTTC	CATSRPGQGYGYTF
TRBJ1-5	once	TRBV19	TRBD1	TGTGCCAGTAGGACAGGGTGGACTAGCAATCAGCCCCAGCATTTT	CASRTGWTSNQPQHF
TRBJ2-7	NA	TRBV5-1	NA	TGCGCCAGCAGCTTGGAGGGCCCAGACTCACAACAGTACTTC	CASSLEGPDSQQYF
TRBJ1-2	NA	TRBV28	TRBD1	TGTGCCAGCAGTTCTCAGGGGGTCCTCTATGGCTACACCTTC	CASSSQGVLYGYTF
TRBJ2-5	once	TRBV29-1	NA	TGCAGCGTTTTACAGGGAGAAGAGACCCAGTACTTC	CSVLQGEETQYF
TRBJ2-7	NA	TRBV27	TRBD2	TGTGCCAGCAGTCCGAAAGGACTAGCAATCATCGAGCAGTACTTC	CASSPKGLAIIEQYF